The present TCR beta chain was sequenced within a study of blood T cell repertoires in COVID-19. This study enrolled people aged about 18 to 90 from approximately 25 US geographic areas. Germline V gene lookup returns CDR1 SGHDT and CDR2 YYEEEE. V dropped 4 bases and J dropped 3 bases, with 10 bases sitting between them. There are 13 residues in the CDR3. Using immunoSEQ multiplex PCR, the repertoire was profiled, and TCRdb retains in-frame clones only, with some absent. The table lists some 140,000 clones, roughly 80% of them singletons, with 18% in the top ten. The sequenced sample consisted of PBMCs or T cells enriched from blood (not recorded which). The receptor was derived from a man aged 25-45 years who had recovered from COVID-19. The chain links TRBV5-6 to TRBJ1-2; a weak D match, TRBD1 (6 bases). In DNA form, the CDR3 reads TGTGCCAGCAGCCCCGGACAGCACTATGGCTACACCTTC. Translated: CASSPGQHYGYTF.